This T cell receptor beta chain was documented in a study of shared clonotypes between healthy human individuals. Points on this clone: What it binds is unknown.

General study points: What limited the represented genetic and exposure-history diversity was the small number of donors.

Data came from immunoSEQ multiplex PCR; TCRdb stores just in-frame clones and leaves some out. The table records nearly 500,000 clones, over 65% of them present only once. This CDR3 has 17 amino acids. Between the trimmed V and J ends, which lost 1 base and 1 base, there was a span of 14 bases. CDR1 LNHDA and CDR2 SQIVND come from the germline V gene (reference sequence). The TCR comes from a woman in her thirties or forties in good health. Some clones in this sample may be carry-over from other donors' samples. The rearrangement links TRBV19 to TRBJ2-4; no clear D gene. Sequencing input: PBMCs. In DNA form, the CDR3 reads TGTGCCAGTAGTATAGGAGGTCTTGGAGTGGCCAAAAACATTCAGTACTTC. It specifies CASSIGGLGVAKNIQYF.